The 28 T cell receptor beta chains below were found in one sample sequenced in a study of T-cell reconstitution after alpha-beta-depleted transplantation in children. A library of TCRbeta sequences, prepared with unique molecular identifiers, was generated. TCRdb itself ran the PCR reads through MiXCR, one entry per CDR3 protein. Among about 610,000 distinct CDR3 sequences listed, roughly a tenth were seen once. Sample: PBMCs from the stem cell graft donor, taken from the stem cell graft. The receptors were gathered from a human donor who donated a stem cell graft to a child with acute myeloid leukemia.

This clonotype appeared a few times. This chain uses TRBV7-9 with TRBJ2-7; D is uncertain. CDR1 SEHNR and CDR2 FQNEAQ come from the germline V gene (reference sequence). The CDR3 is 13 residues long. Trimming pared 3 bases from V and 3 bases from J, leaving 9 bases between. Here the CDR3 DNA reads TGTGCCAGCAGCTTCCAACCCGACTACGAGCAGTACTTC. The encoded protein is CASSFQPDYEQYF. The full variable domain, its missing parts supplied by reference TRBV7-9 and TRBJ2-7, is DTGVSQNPRHKITKRGQNVTFRCDPISEHNRLYWYRQTLGQGPEFLTYFQNEAQLEKSRLLSDRFSAERPKGSFSTLEIQRTEQGDSAMYLCASSFQPDYEQYFGPGTRLTVT.

Here the CDR3 DNA reads TGCAGCGTTGAAATGGCTAGCGGGAGACATGAGCAGTACTTC. It is translated as CSVEMASGRHEQYF. V gene TRBV29-1 combines with J gene TRBJ2-7, with 10 nucleotides matching TRBD2. Trimming removed 2 bases from V and 7 bases from J; junction bases left unmatched: 8. The CDR3 length is 14 residues. The germline CDR1 and CDR2 sequences are SQVTM and ANQGSEA.

This clonotype has only a few counts. V is TRBV20-1 and J is TRBJ2-2; TRBD2 matches 15 bases. Germline V gives CDR1 DFQATT, CDR2 SNEGSKA (reference sequence). The J segment lost 0 bases and the V segment lost 3 bases, leaving 8 bases of the junction unmatched. This CDR3 contains 19 residues. CDR3 amino acids: CSARGLAGGPPTNTGELFF. The CDR3 DNA is TGCAGTGCTAGGGGACTAGCGGGAGGCCCGCCGACGAACACCGGGGAGCTGTTTTTT.

The sample holds a few counts of this clonotype. The chain links TRBV4-2 to TRBJ1-4; 9 bases agree with TRBD1. Germline CDR1 is LGHNA and CDR2 is YNFKEQ. Trimming at V came to 4 bases and at J to 5 bases, leaving 20 bases not matched to a gene. This CDR3 spans 20 amino acids. CDR3 sequence: CASSPDRGSGVLKTNEKLFF. CDR3 coding DNA: TGTGCCAGCAGCCCGGACAGGGGAAGCGGGGTCCTAAAGACCAATGAAAAACTGTTTTTT.

The rearrangement uses TRBV20-1 and TRBJ2-1; 7 bases line up with TRBD1. Germline-derived CDR1 and CDR2 are DFQATT and SNEGSKA (reference sequence). Trimming at V came to 6 bases and at J to 3 bases, leaving 8 bases not matched to a gene. The CDR3 covers 14 residues. Written as DNA, the CDR3 is TGCAGTGCCCCCCGCAGGGGGAACTACAATGAGCAGTTCTTC. This codes for CSAPRRGNYNEQFF.

This clonotype was counted at least ten times. The rearrangement links TRBV5-1 to TRBJ2-2; 8 bases agree with TRBD2. The CDR3 covers 15 residues. V trimming: 4 bases; J trimming: 3 bases; junction bases outside the gene matches: 5. Looked up from germline, CDR1 is SGHRS and CDR2 is YFSETQ. The CDR3 reads CASSLGTSDTGELFF. The CDR3 bases are TGCGCCAGCAGCCTAGGGACTAGTGACACCGGGGAGCTGTTTTTT.

The CDR3 region is CSARALSNQPQHF. DNA of the CDR3: TGCAGTGCTCGGGCCCTTAGCAATCAGCCCCAGCATTTT. This chain uses TRBV20-1 with TRBJ1-5; D is ambiguous. With 5 bases removed from V and 0 bases from J, the gap between germline ends came to 8 bases. The CDR3 length is 13 residues. The V gene's germline CDR1 is DFQATT and CDR2 SNEGSKA (reference sequence).

This clonotype has ten or more counts. This CDR3 is CASSYNRGQGNEQFF. The CDR3 DNA reads TGTGCCAGCAGTTACAACCGGGGGCAAGGGAATGAGCAGTTCTTC. V gene TRBV6-5 combines with J gene TRBJ2-1; D may correspond to TRBD1 or TRBD2 (6 bases each). There are 15 residues in the CDR3. V dropped 2 bases and J dropped 7 bases, with 15 bases sitting between them. The germline CDR1 and CDR2 sequences are MNHEY and SVGAGI.

This chain uses TRBV4-1 with TRBJ2-1; TRBD2 aligns across 7 bases. Germline V lookup: CDR1 MGHRA, CDR2 YSYEKL. The J segment lost 2 bases and the V segment lost 4 bases, leaving 8 bases of the junction unmatched. The CDR3 extends over 16 amino acids. Written as DNA, the CDR3 is TGCGCCAGCAGCCCTGTTCCTAGCGGAACCTACAATGAGCAGTTCTTC. Residues: CASSPVPSGTYNEQFF.

Only one count was recorded for this clonotype. The chain uses TRBV18 and TRBJ1-4; D is unclear. This CDR3 contains 15 residues. Germline CDR1 reads KGHSH; CDR2 reads LQKENI. Trimming shortened V by 3 bases and J by 1 base, and 9 bases separated the two germline ends. The CDR3 DNA follows: TGTGCCAGCTCACCGGACCAGCAAACTAATGAAAAACTGTTTTTT. Translation: CASSPDQQTNEKLFF. The entire variable domain, with the rest obtained from reference TRBV18 and TRBJ1-4, is as follows: NAGVMQNPRHLVRRRGQEARLRCSPMKGHSHVYWYRQLPEEGLKFMVYLQKENIIDESGMPKERFSAEFPKEGPSILRIQQVVRGDSAAYFCASSPDQQTNEKLFFGSGTQLSVL.

This clonotype was observed at least ten times. V usage is TRBV7-8 and J usage is TRBJ2-1; TRBD2 agrees at 8 bases. Germline V gene sequence: CDR1 SGHVS, CDR2 FQNEAQ. The length of the CDR3 is 16 residues. Trimming at V came to 4 bases and at J to 8 bases, leaving 13 bases not matched to a gene. The CDR3 sequence is CASSSPRAGGPYEQFF. CDR3 nucleotides: TGTGCCAGCAGCTCTCCCCGGGCGGGAGGACCGTATGAGCAGTTCTTC.

Only a few counts were recorded for this clonotype. The chain uses TRBV10-3 and TRBJ2-3; 8 positions match TRBD2. This CDR3 is built from 17 residues. CDR1 and CDR2 from the germline V gene are ENHRY and SYGVKD. V trimming: 2 bases; J trimming: 0 bases; junction bases outside the gene matches: 7. CDR3 DNA sequence: TGTGCCATCAGTGAGCGGGGGGGTGAACTTAGCACAGATACGCAGTATTTT. Amino acid sequence: CAISERGGELSTDTQYF.

The chain uses TRBV2 and TRBJ2-4; 7 positions match TRBD1. CDR1 is SNHLY, CDR2 FYNNEI, per germline. V shed 2 bases, J shed 6 bases, and the junction held 4 bases outside the gene matches. CDR3 length: 14 amino acids. In DNA form, the CDR3 reads TGTGCCAGCAGTGAATTGGGACAGCCAAACATTCAGTACTTC. Protein sequence: CASSELGQPNIQYF.

This clonotype was seen ten or more times. The J gene is TRBJ2-3, the V gene TRBV20-1; no firm D call. V was pared by 0 bases and J by 0 bases, with 7 bases between. This CDR3 spans 14 amino acids. CDR1 is DFQATT, CDR2 SNEGSKA, per germline (reference sequence). Here the CDR3 reads CSAREAVSTDTQYF. CDR3 coding DNA: TGCAGTGCTAGAGAGGCGGTGAGCACAGATACGCAGTATTTT.

The gene calls are TRBV7-2 and TRBJ2-1; D is unclear. The CDR3 runs to 15 residues. V was pared by 3 bases and J by 6 bases, with 15 bases between. Germline lookup yields CDR1 SGHTA and CDR2 FQGNSA. The DNA of the CDR3 is TGTGCCAGCAGCTTCGACTTCAGCAGCTCCAATGAGCAGTTCTTC. This codes for CASSFDFSSSNEQFF.

This clonotype was detected many times. The CDR3 DNA is TGTGCCACCAGTGACGCGCTGCCCAGCTCCTACAATGAGCAGTTCTTC. Its protein product is CATSDALPSSYNEQFF. The chain uses TRBV24-1 and TRBJ2-1; D is undetermined. Trimming stripped 4 bases from V and 0 bases from J, with 12 bases between. Looked up from germline, CDR1 is KGHDR and CDR2 is SFDVKD. The CDR3 is 16 residues long.

This chain uses TRBV7-2 with TRBJ2-3, with 10 bases identical to TRBD2. This CDR3 is 18 amino acids long. V shed 5 bases, J shed 3 bases, and the junction held 14 bases outside the gene matches. Germline V gives CDR1 SGHTA, CDR2 FQGNSA. CDR3 in DNA: TGTGCCAGCAGCCCTTACCGCTTAGCGGGAGGAGGGACAGATACGCAGTATTTT. Its translation: CASSPYRLAGGGTDTQYF.

This clonotype showed up just a few times. The chain couples TRBV29-1 to TRBJ2-3; D gene ambiguous. Germline loops: CDR1 SQVTM, CDR2 ANQGSEA. The CDR3 contains 12 residues. V was pared by 5 bases and J by 6 bases, with 12 bases between. CDR3 nucleotide sequence: TGCAGCGTTACCCCAGTGGCGGATACGCAGTATTTT. Protein product: CSVTPVADTQYF.

The chain joins TRBV24-1 to TRBJ2-3; D might be TRBD1 (6 bases). The germline V and J ends were trimmed by 4 bases and 2 bases, with 12 bases remaining between them. Germline CDR1 and CDR2: KGHDR and SFDVKD. This CDR3 contains 15 residues. The CDR3 region is CATSDYRASTDTQYF. As DNA, the CDR3 is TGTGCCACCAGTGACTACAGGGCTTCCACAGATACGCAGTATTTT.

A few counts support this clonotype. The rearrangement uses TRBV28 and TRBJ2-5, with 10 bases lining up with TRBD2. Looked up from germline, CDR1 is MDHEN and CDR2 is SYDVKM. This CDR3 contains 15 residues. V was pared by 3 bases and J by 3 bases, with 4 bases of the junction left unmatched. CDR3 coding DNA: TGTGCCAGCAGTTTTGGACTAGCGGAAAAAGAGACCCAGTACTTC. Its translation is CASSFGLAEKETQYF.

This clonotype was observed at least ten times. Relative to the germline gene, one junction end is altered; a read error may explain this. The chain combines TRBV12-3 or TRBV12-4 with TRBJ1-5, with D uncertain. The CDR3 totals 12 residues. The CDR3 DNA is TGTGCCAGCGACGCAGGCAATCGGCCCCAGCATTTT. The encoded protein is CASDAGNRPQHF.

This clonotype came up many times. The chain links TRBV7-2 to TRBJ2-1; D is tentatively TRBD1 or TRBD2 (5 bases each). This CDR3 region has 14 residues. CDR1 and CDR2 (germline): SGHTA, FQGNSA. V shed 5 bases and J shed 3 bases, with 11 bases lying between them. In nucleotides, the CDR3 is TGTGCCAGCAGCCACCGGGACGGCTACAATGAGCAGTTCTTC. Its protein is CASSHRDGYNEQFF. Full variable domain (rest looked up from reference TRBV7-2 and TRBJ2-1): GAGVSQSPSNKVTEKGKDVELRCDPISGHTALYWYRQSLGQGLEFLIYFQGNSAPDKSGLPSDRFSAERTGGSVSTLTIQRTQQEDSAVYLCASSHRDGYNEQFFGPGTRLTVL.

The rearrangement joins TRBV15 to TRBJ2-1, with 10 bases lining up with TRBD1. The J segment lost 8 bases and the V segment lost 6 bases, leaving 13 bases of the junction unmatched. The CDR3 has 16 residues. Germline CDR1 LNHNV, CDR2 YYDKDF (reference sequence). The CDR3 spells CATSVEPGQGKDEQFF. The CDR3 DNA reads TGTGCCACCAGTGTTGAGCCGGGACAGGGGAAGGATGAGCAGTTCTTC.

This clonotype was recorded many times. This chain links TRBV20-1 with TRBJ2-3; the match to TRBD2 covers 7 bases. There are 13 residues in the CDR3. Germline-derived CDR1 and CDR2 are DFQATT and SNEGSKA (reference sequence). Germline trimming cut 0 bases from V and 6 bases from J; bases unmatched to any gene: 3. The CDR3 region is CSARELAFDTQYF. As DNA, the CDR3 is TGCAGTGCTAGAGAACTAGCGTTTGATACGCAGTATTTT.

In its sample, this clonotype was seen many times. V is TRBV9 and J is TRBJ2-3; D not certain. With 1 base removed from V and 6 bases from J, the gap between germline ends came to 3 bases. This CDR3 has 11 amino acids. CDR1 and CDR2 (germline): SGDLS, YYNGEE. The CDR3 sequence: CASSVLDTQYF. CDR3 DNA: TGTGCCAGCAGCGTACTCGATACGCAGTATTTT.

The V gene is TRBV7-9, the J gene TRBJ2-7; 7 nucleotides match TRBD1. Germline-derived CDR1 and CDR2 are SEHNR and FQNEAQ (reference sequence). Unmatched junction bases numbered 6, after V lost 0 bases and J lost 4 bases. The CDR3 covers 15 residues. CDR3 sequence: CASSLAGTVPYEQYF. CDR3 coding DNA: TGTGCCAGCAGCTTAGCCGGGACAGTTCCTTACGAGCAGTACTTC.

The chain links TRBV5-1 to TRBJ2-1, with 12 bases fitting TRBD2. The germline CDR1 and CDR2 sequences are SGHRS and YFSETQ. The CDR3 runs to 19 residues. V shed 1 base, J shed 6 bases, and the junction held 14 bases outside the gene matches. CDR3 amino acids: CASSLWRLAGAAPVNEQFF. The CDR3 DNA follows: TGCGCCAGCAGCTTGTGGAGACTAGCGGGAGCCGCACCAGTCAATGAGCAGTTCTTC.

The chain recombines TRBV20-1 with TRBJ1-1; tentative D call: TRBD1 (6 bases). The CDR3 totals 13 residues. Trimming cost V 4 bases and J 4 bases, with 13 bases left between them. Germline V gene data show CDR1 as DFQATT and CDR2 as SNEGSKA (reference sequence). The CDR3 DNA reads TGCAGTGCTACCGAAGGGGGTGTCACTGAAGCTTTCTTT. The encoded protein is CSATEGGVTEAFF.